The 3 T cell receptor beta chains given below trace back to one sample, sequenced in a study of blood T cell repertoires in COVID-19. Libraries were prepared by immunoSEQ multiplex PCR; TCRdb keeps only in-frame clonotypes and omits some of them. The table has roughly 400,000 clones, about 88% seen once. The sequenced sample was PBMCs or T cells enriched from blood (not recorded which). The receptors derive from a woman between 18 and 29 years old who had been exposed to COVID-19.

The chain carries TRBV29-1 and TRBJ2-3, with a possible D match to TRBD1 (6 bases). The CDR3 is 12 residues long. Per the germline V gene, CDR1 is SQVTM and CDR2 is ANQGSEA. V was shortened by 4 bases and J by 5 bases, with 10 bases between the two germline ends. The CDR3 DNA sequence: TGCAGCGTTGCAACAGGGAGAGATACGCAGTATTTT. This encodes CSVATGRDTQYF.

This clone was seen a handful of times. This chain joins TRBV4-1 and TRBJ2-3, with 11 positions matching TRBD2. The germline CDR1 and CDR2 sequences are MGHRA and YSYEKL. V was clipped by 0 bases and J by 0 bases; unmatched bases: 11. This CDR3 contains 20 residues. The CDR3 here is CASSQDPSGGSPFSTDTQYF. The CDR3 region has the DNA TGCGCCAGCAGCCAAGATCCTAGCGGGGGGTCACCCTTTAGCACAGATACGCAGTATTTT.

The CDR3 nucleotides are TGTGCCAGCAGTTACGCGTACAATGAGCAGTTCTTC. Translation gives CASSYAYNEQFF. The chain couples TRBV6-2 or TRBV6-3 to TRBJ2-1; D gene ambiguous. CDR3 length: 12 residues. V dropped 2 bases and J dropped 4 bases, with 3 bases sitting between them. Germline V CDR1 and CDR2: MNHEY, SVGEGT.